A selection of T cell receptor beta chains follows, all from one sample in a study of cytomegalovirus exposure and HLA in healthy donors. The protocol was immunoSEQ multiplex PCR, while the TCRdb copy is restricted to in-frame clones and leaves out a portion. The sample carries 190,000 or so clones, 80% recorded once. Sequencing was performed on PBMCs. The source is a boy aged 5-17 years in good health and CMV-seronegative. Both conserved end residues are part of each CDR3.

CASSSALSGEGRNEQFF	TRBV5-8
CAWRPGYEQYF	TRBV30
CASRPPGTSGRADTQYF	TRBV19
CAWSVGIPRAFF	TRBV30
CASSQDGMNTEAFF	TRBV27
CASSQGQGARQPQHF	TRBV4-1
CASSDGLAGWDTQYF	TRBV6-1
CASSLKTANYGYTF	TRBV7-8
CASSPPTWEGDAGTGELFF	TRBV13
CASTLEALGKDTEAFF	TRBV19
CASSGRSGGTEWNTGELFF	TRBV5-4
CASSRQLSTDTQYF	TRBV4-1
CASSLALGQGTPYEQYF	TRBV7-9
CASSFRLAGTGELFF	TRBV7-2
CSVGGSHNPYEQYF	TRBV29-1
CASSERDREWETQYF	TRBV6-1
CASSQAPGQDGNTEAFF	TRBV4-1
CASSSKTGQGEKLFF	TRBV5-4
CASSQVLAGEYNEQFF	TRBV4-3
CASSKRQELNTEAFF	TRBV19
CASRQGQRGSPLHF	TRBV7-8
CASSAGGWEQYF	TRBV6-5
CASSFGGGNTIYF	TRBV7-9
CASSGGQGYEQYF	TRBV9
CASSLGGRYNEKLFF	TRBV5-1